One and the same sample provided the 29 T cell receptor beta chains below, sequenced in a study of PD-1 blockade in classical Hodgkin lymphoma. TCRdb's table, derived via immunoSEQ multiplex PCR, lists solely in-frame clones and lacks some. This table holds 15,000 or so clones, approximately 58% found once. Each and every patient relapsed after autologous stem cell transplantation, and patients got differing brentuximab vedotin exposure. Sequencing used peripheral blood mononuclear cells (PBMCs), obtained at baseline. The receptor set was obtained from a human donor with classical Hodgkin lymphoma.

CDR3 sequence reads: CASSGNYREGMNTEAFF. In DNA form, the CDR3 reads TGTGCCAGCAGCGGGAATTACAGGGAAGGGATGAACACTGAAGCTTTCTTT. The rearrangement uses TRBV2 and TRBJ1-1, with D perhaps TRBD1 (6 bases). Germline lookup yields CDR1 SNHLY and CDR2 FYNNEI. The CDR3 is 17 residues long. Trimming shortened V by 6 bases and J by 0 bases, and 20 bases separated the two germline ends. Full variable domain (remainder filled in from reference TRBV2 and TRBJ1-1): EPEVTQTPSHQVTQMGQEVILRCVPISNHLYFYWYRQILGQKVEFLVSFYNNEISEKSEIFDDQFSVERPDGSNFTLKIRSTKLEDSAMYFCASSGNYREGMNTEAFFGQGTRLTVV.

The chain carries TRBV5-4 and TRBJ2-1; D uncertain. V was clipped by 6 bases and J by 10 bases, with 11 bases between them. CDR1 and CDR2 (germline): SGHNT, YYREEE (reference sequence). CDR3 length: 11 amino acids. The CDR3 sequence is CASTLLGEQFF. The DNA of the CDR3 is TGTGCCAGCACCCTGCTGGGGGAGCAGTTCTTC.

The chain employs TRBV5-1 and TRBJ2-7; 12 nucleotides line up with TRBD1. CDR3 length equals 15 residues. V lost 1 base and J lost 7; bases outside the gene matches: 6. Germline assignment: CDR1 SGHRS and CDR2 YFSETQ. CDR3 residues: CASSLYGTGGQEQYF. Written as DNA, the CDR3 is TGCGCCAGCAGCTTGTATGGGACAGGGGGCCAGGAGCAGTACTTC.

The J gene is TRBJ2-7, the V gene TRBV7-9, with 8 positions matching TRBD1. V trimming: 2 bases; J trimming: 9 bases; junction bases outside the gene matches: 12. CDR1 and CDR2 from the germline V gene are SEHNR and FQNEAQ (reference sequence). This CDR3 comprises 15 residues. The CDR3 sequence: CASSLLGTGVWGQYF. In nucleotides, the CDR3 is TGTGCCAGCAGCTTACTCGGGACAGGAGTGTGGGGGCAGTACTTC.

This clone was detected only once. This chain connects TRBV11-2 to TRBJ2-7; 10 bases line up with TRBD2. Germline CDR1 SGHAT, CDR2 FQNNGV. This CDR3 has 13 residues. Losses at the gene ends were 8 bases for V and 3 bases for J; bases not matched to a gene: 4. CDR3 sequence: CASAGTSDYEQYF. CDR3 coding DNA: TGTGCCAGCGCTGGGACTAGCGACTACGAGCAGTACTTC.

J is TRBJ2-3 and V is TRBV28; TRBD2 aligns across 7 bases. With V trimmed by 6 bases and J by 6 bases, 12 bases remained unmatched. Looked up from germline, CDR1 is MDHEN and CDR2 is SYDVKM. The length of the CDR3 is 15 residues. The CDR3 DNA is TGTGCCAGCAGCGACGTTAGCGGGCTCTACGATACGCAGTATTTT. This codes for CASSDVSGLYDTQYF.

The chain joins TRBV7-9 to TRBJ2-7; TRBD1 agrees at 11 bases. With 5 bases clipped from V and 0 bases from J, the junction kept 3 bases outside the gene matches. Germline assignment: CDR1 SEHNR and CDR2 FQNEAQ (reference sequence). The CDR3 loop spans 15 amino acids. CDR3 in amino acids: CASSDGTGGSYEQYF. In DNA form, the CDR3 reads TGTGCCAGCAGCGACGGGACAGGGGGCTCCTACGAGCAGTACTTC.

V is TRBV6-6 and J is TRBJ2-1; D gene uncertain. The V end lost 0 bases, the J end lost 3 bases, and 9 bases lay between the germline ends. The V gene's germline CDR1 is MNHNY and CDR2 SVGAGI (reference sequence). The CDR3 sequence is 15 residues long. Written as DNA, the CDR3 is TGTGCCAGCAGTTACTCCTCAGGTCGCTACAATGAGCAGTTCTTC. Translated: CASSYSSGRYNEQFF.

The chain couples TRBV27 to TRBJ2-2; TRBD2 agrees at 9 bases. Germline assignment: CDR1 MNHEY and CDR2 SMNVEV (reference sequence). The CDR3 is 14 residues long. Trimming took 3 bases from V and 6 from J; bases not matched to a gene: 2. The CDR3 is CASSLAGGPGELFF. CDR3 DNA: TGTGCCAGCAGTTTGGCGGGAGGGCCCGGGGAGCTGTTTTTT.

This clone is medium-sized by share. J is TRBJ1-1 and V is TRBV7-2; a possible D gene is TRBD1 (5 bases). The V gene lost 2 bases and the J gene lost 4 bases, with 8 bases spanning the gap. This CDR3 is 13 amino acids long. Germline assignment: CDR1 SGHTA and CDR2 FQGNSA. The CDR3 DNA follows: TGTGCCAGCAGCTTAAGAAGGGGCACTGAAGCTTTCTTT. This translates into CASSLRRGTEAFF. Full variable domain (outside the CDR3, taken from reference TRBV7-2 and TRBJ1-1): GAGVSQSPSNKVTEKGKDVELRCDPISGHTALYWYRQSLGQGLEFLIYFQGNSAPDKSGLPSDRFSAERTGGSVSTLTIQRTQQEDSAVYLCASSLRRGTEAFFGQGTRLTVV.

This clone was counted between two and nine times. The chain combines TRBV5-6 with TRBJ1-2; no firm D call. CDR3 length equals 13 residues. Germline V gene data show CDR1 as SGHDT and CDR2 as YYEEEE. Between the trimmed V and J ends, which lost 3 bases and 8 bases, there was a span of 14 bases. CDR3 in amino acids: CASSSVTAFGYTF. CDR3 coding DNA: TGTGCCAGCAGCTCTGTGACCGCTTTCGGCTACACCTTC.

This chain connects TRBV19 to TRBJ1-1; 8 bases match TRBD1. CDR1 is LNHDA and CDR2 is SQIVND in the germline V gene (reference sequence). The CDR3 length is 14 residues. V dropped 6 bases and J dropped 7; count of bases not matched to a gene: 10. CDR3 bases: TGTGCCAGTAGCGGCAGGGGGCATTTCGGTGAAGCTTTCTTT. It yields the protein CASSGRGHFGEAFF.

J is TRBJ1-1 and V is TRBV5-1, with 9 bases lining up with TRBD1. Germline CDR1 SGHRS, CDR2 YFSETQ. The CDR3 extends over 14 amino acids. J gave up 5 bases and V 4 bases, and 6 bases lay outside the gene matches. CDR3 region: CASSLGTGRTEAFF. The CDR3 bases are TGCGCCAGCAGCCTAGGGACAGGGAGGACTGAAGCTTTCTTT.

CDR3 coding DNA: TGTGCCAGCAGCCCCCGGGACAGGGACAACATTCAGTACTTC. This gives the protein CASSPRDRDNIQYF. The chain is built from TRBV7-9 and TRBJ2-4; 9 nucleotides line up with TRBD1. With V trimmed by 5 bases and J by 7 bases, 6 bases remained unmatched. Looked up from germline, CDR1 is SEHNR and CDR2 is FQNEAQ (reference sequence). This CDR3 has 14 residues.

The CDR3 sequence: CASSLEASGANVLTF. The CDR3 coding sequence is TGTGCCAGCAGCTTAGAGGCCTCTGGGGCCAACGTCCTGACTTTC. The chain joins TRBV11-2 to TRBJ2-6; no reliable D call. The CDR3 consists of 15 residues. CDR1 and CDR2 (germline): SGHAT, FQNNGV. Trimming stripped 0 bases from V and 0 bases from J, with 3 bases between.

This clone was counted between two and nine times. In DNA, the CDR3 is TGCGCCAGCAGCCCCATGGGAGGGTCTCAAAAACTGTTTTTT. Its protein product is CASSPMGGSQKLFF. The chain recombines TRBV5-1 with TRBJ1-4, with D unresolved. The germline V and J ends were trimmed by 4 bases and 9 bases, with 16 bases remaining between them. The V gene's germline CDR1 is SGHRS and CDR2 YFSETQ. The length of the CDR3 is 14 residues.

The chain uses TRBV23-1 and TRBJ2-7; possibly TRBD2 for D (5 bases). TRBV23-1 qualifies as an ORF whose function is uncertain. The CDR3 runs 16 residues. Trimming shortened V by 3 bases and J by 3 bases, and 18 bases separated the two germline ends. The CDR3 nucleotides read TGCGCCAGCAGTCATTTGCGGGCGCGCAGCTTCTACGAGCAGTACTTC. Its translation: CASSHLRARSFYEQYF.

This chain links TRBV4-1 with TRBJ2-4; D gene unclear. This CDR3 region has 13 residues. Trimming took off 0 bases at V and 6 bases at J, with 6 bases between the two ends. Per the germline V gene, CDR1 is MGHRA and CDR2 is YSYEKL. Here the CDR3 DNA reads TGCGCCAGCAGCCAAGAGGAAGGAAACATTCAGTACTTC. Translating gives CASSQEEGNIQYF.

This chain uses TRBV5-6 with TRBJ2-7; no firm D call. Germline V lookup: CDR1 SGHDT, CDR2 YYEEEE. The ends were cut back, 4 bases at V and 3 bases at J, with 11 bases in the middle. This CDR3 comprises 13 residues. The DNA for the CDR3 is TGTGCCAGCAGCCCCAGACGGAACTACGAGCAGTACTTC. It encodes CASSPRRNYEQYF.

This clone occurred once. The V call is TRBV11-2, the J call TRBJ2-1; unclear D gene. Germline CDR1 reads SGHAT; CDR2 reads FQNNGV. The CDR3 is 14 residues long. Trimming stripped 6 bases from V and 10 bases from J, with 19 bases between. The CDR3 region has the DNA TGTGCCAGCAGGTCACCCCGAAAGGGTTGGGAGCAGTTCTTC. Translating it yields CASRSPRKGWEQFF.

The J gene is TRBJ1-1, the V gene TRBV5-6, with a weak D call TRBD1 (5 bases). The CDR3 extends over 17 amino acids. CDR1 SGHDT and CDR2 YYEEEE come from the germline V gene. With 0 bases removed from V and 3 bases from J, the gap between germline ends came to 18 bases. The CDR3 DNA sequence: TGTGCCAGCAGCTTGGCCGTTAGAGGGGATAGGGACACTGAAGCTTTCTTT. Translated, it gives CASSLAVRGDRDTEAFF.

This chain uses TRBV19 with TRBJ1-1, with TRBD1 as a possible D gene (6 bases). CDR3 length: 15 residues. Trimming cost V 6 bases and J 0 bases, with 14 bases left between them. CDR1 is LNHDA and CDR2 is SQIVND in the germline V gene (reference sequence). For the CDR3, the DNA is TGTGCCAGTAGCCGTGGGGGGGCCCTGAACACTGAAGCTTTCTTT. Amino acid sequence: CASSRGGALNTEAFF.

Regarding this clone: Distinct nucleotide sequences in the sample also encode this CDR3. The V call is TRBV4-1, the J call TRBJ1-1; D unresolved. The CDR3 has 14 residues. Germline CDR1 is MGHRA and CDR2 is YSYEKL. V was shortened by 0 bases and J by 5 bases, with 10 bases between the two germline ends. In DNA, the CDR3 is TGCGCCAGCAGCCAAGATCGGGAGGGAACTGAAGCTTTCTTT. Protein product: CASSQDREGTEAFF.

The chain uses TRBV29-1 and TRBJ2-5; no reliable D call. The CDR3 extends over 11 amino acids. V lost 3 bases and J 7 bases, leaving 9 bases between the germline ends. Germline assignment: CDR1 SQVTM and CDR2 ANQGSEA. The CDR3 loop reads CSVDLGGTQYF. The CDR3 DNA reads TGCAGCGTTGACCTTGGCGGGACCCAGTACTTC.

The V call is TRBV28, the J call TRBJ1-4; 7 nucleotides agree with TRBD1. The CDR3 spans 15 residues. Germline CDR1 is MDHEN and CDR2 is SYDVKM. Trimming removed 5 bases from V and 7 bases from J; junction bases left unmatched: 10. The DNA of the CDR3 is TGTGCCAGCAGTCCACCACAGGGGATGGGTGAAAAACTGTTTTTT. Its translation is CASSPPQGMGEKLFF.

This clone was seen a few times. The chain links TRBV2 to TRBJ2-3, with D possibly being TRBD1 (6 bases). Trimming left V 3 bases short and J 0 bases short, with 13 bases between. Germline values: CDR1 SNHLY, CDR2 FYNNEI. The CDR3 covers 16 residues. CDR3 in amino acids: CASSEGARPSTDTQYF. CDR3 nucleotides: TGTGCCAGCAGTGAGGGGGCCAGGCCGAGCACAGATACGCAGTATTTT.

CDR3 nucleotide sequence: TGTGCCAGCAGTGAAAGGGAGGGCAGGGGGCGCAGGGTCCGGTTGGTCCTGACTTTC. Encoded protein: CASSEREGRGRRVRLVLTF. This chain connects TRBV6-1 to TRBJ2-6; D perhaps matches TRBD1 (8 bases). Germline CDR1 MNHNS, CDR2 SASEGT. V was cut by 2 bases and J by 13 bases, with 30 bases left in between. The CDR3 loop spans 19 amino acids.

This clone was detected a few times. The J gene is TRBJ1-5, the V gene TRBV9; D is possibly TRBD1 (5 bases). Trimming took 3 bases from V and 6 from J, leaving 13 bases between them. Germline loops: CDR1 SGDLS, CDR2 YYNGEE. The CDR3 totals 14 residues. CDR3 nucleotides: TGTGCCAGCAGCGCTAAGCTACAGGCTCAGCCCCAGCATTTT. Its protein product is CASSAKLQAQPQHF.

The chain employs TRBV18 and TRBJ2-5; D ambiguous. CDR1 and CDR2 (germline): KGHSH, LQKENI. The CDR3 contains 13 residues. V lost 4 bases to trimming and J lost 5 bases, with 11 bases between them. The CDR3 DNA reads TGTGCCAGCTCACTACCAGCGATGGAGACCCAGTACTTC. Translating gives CASSLPAMETQYF.